Listed here are 8 T cell receptor beta chains from one sample, sequenced in a study of cytomegalovirus exposure and HLA in healthy donors. With 60 Vbeta and 13 Jbeta primers, the PCR was carried out. Produced via immunoSEQ multiplex PCR; TCRdb's table is partial and in-frame only. The sample lists a few hundred thousand clones; 70% to 90% were seen once. The sample taken for sequencing was PBMCs. These receptors were taken from a man under 40 in good health and CMV-seronegative.

The rearrangement joins TRBV4-1 to TRBJ1-6, with a weak D call TRBD1 (6 bases). Trimming cost V 8 bases and J 3 bases, with 17 bases left between them. CDR1 MGHRA and CDR2 YSYEKL come from the germline V gene. The CDR3 is made up of 16 amino acids. The CDR3 region has the DNA TGCGCCAGCGACAGCGGGGGCATCGACTATAATTCACCCCTCCACTTT. It yields the protein CASDSGGIDYNSPLHF.

The rearrangement links TRBV13 to TRBJ1-1; D is unresolved. The CDR3 extends over 14 amino acids. The V gene lost 4 bases and the J gene lost 4 bases, with 13 bases spanning the gap. Germline CDR1 and CDR2: PRHDT and FYEKMQ (reference sequence). DNA for the CDR3: TGTGCCAGCAGCTACGACGGGAGGATCACTGAAGCTTTCTTT. Translation gives CASSYDGRITEAFF.

The chain joins TRBV5-1 to TRBJ2-6, with D perhaps matching TRBD1 (6 bases). CDR1 SGHRS and CDR2 YFSETQ come from the germline V gene. The CDR3 spans 15 residues. Trimming left V 1 base short and J 2 bases short, with 7 bases between. The CDR3 nucleotides read TGCGCCAGCAGCTTGTGGGGGCCTGGGGCCAACGTCCTGACTTTC. This encodes CASSLWGPGANVLTF.

This clone was seen a single time. V and J are TRBV7-9 and TRBJ2-2; 10 bases are shared with TRBD1. CDR3 length equals 17 residues. J gave up 6 bases and V 1 base, and 8 bases lay outside the gene matches. Germline CDR1 and CDR2: SEHNR and FQNEAQ (reference sequence). The chain's CDR3 is CASSLGDRGLGAGELFF. CDR3 coding DNA: TGTGCCAGCAGCTTAGGGGACAGGGGCCTTGGGGCCGGGGAGCTGTTTTTT.

This chain links TRBV18 with TRBJ2-5; a weak D match, TRBD2 (6 bases). Germline assignment: CDR1 KGHSH and CDR2 LQKENI. The CDR3 has 15 residues. Deletions cut 1 base from V and 1 base from J, with 10 bases between. In DNA form, the CDR3 reads TGTGCCAGCTCACCACTAGGAGGGTCCCAAGAGACCCAGTACTTC. Its translation: CASSPLGGSQETQYF.

This sequence joins TRBV18 and TRBJ1-1; no definite D call. V lost 5 bases and J lost 2, with 12 bases in between. There are 14 residues in the CDR3. Looked up from germline, CDR1 is KGHSH and CDR2 is LQKENI. The CDR3 here is CASSLQPLNTEAFF. The CDR3 DNA reads TGTGCCAGCTCATTACAGCCCCTCAACACTGAAGCTTTCTTT. Full variable domain (outside the CDR3, taken from reference TRBV18 and TRBJ1-1): NAGVMQNPRHLVRRRGQEARLRCSPMKGHSHVYWYRQLPEEGLKFMVYLQKENIIDESGMPKERFSAEFPKEGPSILRIQQVVRGDSAAYFCASSLQPLNTEAFFGQGTRLTVV.

This clone was detected only once. The chain links TRBV19 to TRBJ1-3; TRBD1 aligns across 7 bases. J was trimmed by 2 bases and V by 6 bases; bases with no gene match: 4. Germline V gene sequence: CDR1 LNHDA, CDR2 SQIVND (reference sequence). The CDR3 sequence is 14 residues long. CDR3: CASSPQGPGNTIYF. CDR3 DNA sequence: TGTGCCAGTAGCCCACAGGGGCCTGGAAACACCATATATTTT.

The chain links TRBV7-9 to TRBJ2-7; 8 bases are shared with TRBD1. The junction had 7 bases not matched to a gene; V was cut back by 3 bases and J by 0 bases. The CDR3 has 16 amino acids. The V gene's germline CDR1 is SEHNR and CDR2 FQNEAQ (reference sequence). This chain's CDR3 is CASSFLGQGLSYEQYF. CDR3 DNA: TGTGCCAGCAGCTTCTTAGGACAGGGCCTCTCCTACGAGCAGTACTTC.